The 10 T cell receptor beta chains reported below all come from one sample, sequenced in a study of T cells in Graves' hyperthyroidism and ophthalmopathy. Using RNA transcripts as the source, TCR beta CDR3 regions were amplified. The primer set for the first-round RT-PCR of the TCR CDR3 was HTBI. In TCRdb, the multiplex PCR reads were re-called with MiXCR into one record per CDR3 protein. The sample holds fewer than 350,000 distinct CDR3 sequences, about a sixth seen once. Sample: blood. The source is a woman in her 40s with Graves' ophthalmopathy.

This clonotype occurred many times. DNA of the CDR3: TGTGCCAGCAGTTACCGTCGACAGGGGGGTGCATCTGGCTACACCTTC. It is translated as CASSYRRQGGASGYTF. The rearrangement joins TRBV6-2 or TRBV6-3 to TRBJ1-2; 9 nucleotides line up with TRBD1. Unmatched junction bases numbered 11, after V lost 2 bases and J lost 7 bases. This CDR3 is 16 amino acids long. CDR1 is MNHEY, CDR2 SVGEGT, per germline.

This clonotype was counted at least ten times. The chain links TRBV27 to TRBJ1-1; D gene uncertain. Germline V gene lookup returns CDR1 MNHEY and CDR2 SMNVEV (reference sequence). The ends were cut back, 0 bases at V and 0 bases at J, with 8 bases in the middle. CDR3 length: 15 amino acids. The CDR3 loop is CASSLSGRVNTEAFF. For the CDR3, the DNA is TGTGCCAGCAGTTTATCAGGACGGGTGAACACTGAAGCTTTCTTT.

This clonotype was recorded at least ten times. This rearrangement joins TRBV5-5 to TRBJ2-4; D unclear. Germline V gene data show CDR1 as SGHKS and CDR2 as YYEKEE (reference sequence). This CDR3 comprises 14 residues. The V gene lost 5 bases and the J gene lost 0 bases, with 9 bases spanning the gap. DNA for the CDR3: TGTGCCAGCAGACTAACCCCAGCCAAAAACATTCAGTACTTC. Amino acids: CASRLTPAKNIQYF.

To note about this clonotype: A read error may be the cause here, since a much bigger clone is one base away. The chain uses TRBV5-1 and TRBJ1-1; unclear D gene. V was pared by 0 bases and J by 10 bases, with 13 bases between. The CDR3 spans 13 residues. The V gene's germline CDR1 is SGHRS and CDR2 YFSETQ. CDR3: CASSLDPNPGAFF. In DNA, the CDR3 is TGCGCCAGCAGCTTGGACCCGAACCCTGGAGCTTTCTTT.

This clonotype was recorded at least ten times. The chain combines TRBV12-3 or TRBV12-4 with TRBJ1-5, with TRBD1 matching 8 bases. This CDR3 contains 14 residues. V was clipped by 6 bases and J by 5 bases; unmatched bases: 6. CDR3 loop: CASSRQGKHQPQHF. CDR3 nucleotide sequence: TGTGCCAGCAGCAGACAGGGGAAACATCAGCCCCAGCATTTT.

Many counts were recorded for this clonotype. The chain recombines TRBV28 with TRBJ2-4; 10 positions match TRBD1. V was pared by 1 base and J by 1 base, with 7 bases of the junction left unmatched. The CDR3 sequence is 18 residues long. Germline V CDR1 and CDR2: MDHEN, SYDVKM. The CDR3 DNA is TGTGCCAGCAGTTTATCCGGGGGGACAGGGGCGGCCAAAAACATTCAGTACTTC. It specifies CASSLSGGTGAAKNIQYF.

The table lists this clonotype with many counts. J is TRBJ1-3 and V is TRBV12-3 or TRBV12-4; no clear D gene. The germline V and J ends were trimmed by 3 bases and 1 base, with 22 bases remaining between them. The CDR3 is 19 residues long. The chain's CDR3 is CASSFQIGYSRTSGNTIYF. In nucleotides, the CDR3 is TGTGCCAGCAGTTTTCAGATCGGTTACAGTCGAACGTCTGGAAACACCATATATTTT.

The gene calls are TRBV3-1 and TRBJ2-7; 7 bases agree with TRBD2. This CDR3 is 16 amino acids long. The germline CDR1 and CDR2 sequences are LGHDT and YNNKEL (reference sequence). The ends lost 4 bases at V and 2 bases at J; junction bases unmatched: 11. The CDR3 reads CASSRGGASGAYEQYF. CDR3 nucleotides: TGTGCCAGCAGCCGCGGAGGGGCTAGCGGAGCCTACGAGCAGTACTTC.

Ten or more counts support this clonotype. The V call is TRBV25-1, the J call TRBJ2-2, with 7 positions matching TRBD2. Germline CDR1 MGHDK, CDR2 SYGVNS. V gave up 3 bases and J gave up 4 bases; unmatched junction bases: 2. The CDR3 length is 14 residues. Here the CDR3 reads CASSDPSGTGELFF. CDR3 nucleotide sequence: TGTGCCAGCAGTGACCCTAGCGGCACCGGGGAGCTGTTTTTT.

Many counts were recorded for this clonotype. The V gene is TRBV5-1, the J gene TRBJ2-7, with 13 bases aligning to TRBD2. Germline CDR1 SGHRS, CDR2 YFSETQ. The V and J ends lost 2 bases and 2 bases, in that order; junction bases with no gene match: 7. The CDR3 is made up of 17 amino acids. CDR3 DNA: TGCGCCAGCAGCTTAGACTTACTAGCGGGAGGGGCCTACGAGCAGTACTTC. Translated: CASSLDLLAGGAYEQYF.